This TCR beta chain derives from a study of tumor and adjacent non-tumor tissue in lung cancer. RNA was extracted from bulk tissue without any cell sorting. The library came from three nested PCR rounds adapted from ARM-PCR protocols. TCRdb itself ran the multiplex PCR reads through MiXCR, one entry per CDR3 protein. Of more than 85,000 distinct CDR3 sequences listed, about 66% were seen once; the top ten hold more than 14%. With V trimmed by 2 bases and J by 2 bases, 10 bases remained unmatched. Germline V gives CDR1 SGHDT, CDR2 YYEEEE. This CDR3 comprises 17 residues. V and J are TRBV5-6 and TRBJ2-1; 7 nucleotides line up with TRBD1. Sequencing was carried out using lung tumor tissue. This clonotype originated in a man between 65 and 85 years old with non-small cell lung cancer. CDR3 loop: CASSLSLPGQAYNEQFF. The CDR3 bases are TGTGCCAGCAGCTTATCCTTACCTGGACAGGCCTACAATGAGCAGTTCTTC.